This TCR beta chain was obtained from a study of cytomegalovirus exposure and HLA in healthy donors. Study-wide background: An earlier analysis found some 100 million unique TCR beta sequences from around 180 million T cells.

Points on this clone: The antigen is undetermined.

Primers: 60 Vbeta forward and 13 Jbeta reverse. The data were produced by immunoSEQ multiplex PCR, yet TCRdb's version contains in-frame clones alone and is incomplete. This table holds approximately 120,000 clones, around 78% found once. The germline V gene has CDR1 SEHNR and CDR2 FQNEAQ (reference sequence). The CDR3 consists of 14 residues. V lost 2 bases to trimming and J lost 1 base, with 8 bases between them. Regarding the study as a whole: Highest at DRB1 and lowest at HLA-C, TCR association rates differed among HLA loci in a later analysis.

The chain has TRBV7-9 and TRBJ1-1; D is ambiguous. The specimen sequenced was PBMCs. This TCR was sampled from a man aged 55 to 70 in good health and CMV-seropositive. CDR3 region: CASSLLTENTEAFF. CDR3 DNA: TGTGCCAGCAGCTTACTAACAGAGAACACTGAAGCTTTCTTT.